A selection of T cell receptor beta chains follows, all from one sample in a study of PD-1 blockade in classical Hodgkin lymphoma. Sequencing was performed with immunoSEQ multiplex PCR; in TCRdb, only in-frame clones are kept and a portion is missing. The data show about 93,000 clones, with 78% seen just once and about a tenth held by the top ten. This material consisted of peripheral blood mononuclear cells (PBMCs), taken before the fourth cycle of nivolumab. These receptors were collected from a human donor with classical Hodgkin lymphoma. The conserved cysteine and the conserved F or W are not part of the CDR3 here. The order of the fields is CDR3 protein, D gene, J gene, clone size, V gene, CDR3 length. D genes are given only for firm matches. Not all rows give a size; the values are once, few, many and, for expanded clones, a class.

ASSLEQGHYEQY,.,TRBJ2-7,many,TRBV7-9,12
ASSMGDRPNQPQH,TRBD1,TRBJ1-5,.,TRBV5-1,13
ASSSTGRLNTEAF,TRBD1,TRBJ1-1,.,TRBV7-3,13
ASLQGAGYEQY,TRBD1,TRBJ2-7,.,TRBV7-9,11
ASTPGWGNTEAF,.,TRBJ1-1,.,TRBV19,12
ASSLQDTEAF,.,TRBJ1-1,.,TRBV28,10
ASSTEGATSNEQF,.,TRBJ2-1,many,TRBV6-6,13
ASSPRGDPGELF,.,TRBJ2-2,.,TRBV7-3,12
ASSLEDRTQY,.,TRBJ2-7,few,TRBV7-2,10
ASSPGQGNGGTQY,TRBD1,TRBJ2-3,.,TRBV5-1,13
ASSRPGAVNYGYT,.,TRBJ1-2,.,TRBV4-1,13
ASSRDGNSNQPQH,.,TRBJ1-5,.,TRBV11-1,13
ASSLGQGAFTEAF,TRBD1,TRBJ1-1,.,TRBV5-4,13
ATSQLSVVLAGSEQF,TRBD2,TRBJ2-1,.,TRBV5-4,15
ASSHDRAENTIY,TRBD1,TRBJ1-3,.,TRBV9,12
ASSERFQTGQDSNQPQH,.,TRBJ1-5,.,TRBV6-1,17
ASSYGQAPNYGYT,TRBD1,TRBJ1-2,once,TRBV5-4,13
ASTADRGKYNEQF,TRBD1,TRBJ2-1,.,TRBV2,13
ASSLYGTSAGEQY,.,TRBJ2-7,.,TRBV7-2,13
ASSSGSGMETQY,.,TRBJ2-5,.,TRBV5-1,12